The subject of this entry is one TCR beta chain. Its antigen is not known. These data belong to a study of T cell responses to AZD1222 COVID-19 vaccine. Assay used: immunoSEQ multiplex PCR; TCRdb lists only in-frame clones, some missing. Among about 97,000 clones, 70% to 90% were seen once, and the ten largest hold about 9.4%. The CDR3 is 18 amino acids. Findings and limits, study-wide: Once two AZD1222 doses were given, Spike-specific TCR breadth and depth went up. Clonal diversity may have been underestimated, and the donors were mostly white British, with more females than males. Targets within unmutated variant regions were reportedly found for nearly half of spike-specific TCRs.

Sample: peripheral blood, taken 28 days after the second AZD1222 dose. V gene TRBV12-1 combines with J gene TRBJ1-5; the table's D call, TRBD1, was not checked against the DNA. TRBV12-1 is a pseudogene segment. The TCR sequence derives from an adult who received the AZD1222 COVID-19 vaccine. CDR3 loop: CASSPRTGGREGNQPQHF. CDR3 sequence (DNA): TGTGCCAGCAGCCCCAGGACAGGGGGCCGGGAGGGCAATCAGCCCCAGCATTTT.